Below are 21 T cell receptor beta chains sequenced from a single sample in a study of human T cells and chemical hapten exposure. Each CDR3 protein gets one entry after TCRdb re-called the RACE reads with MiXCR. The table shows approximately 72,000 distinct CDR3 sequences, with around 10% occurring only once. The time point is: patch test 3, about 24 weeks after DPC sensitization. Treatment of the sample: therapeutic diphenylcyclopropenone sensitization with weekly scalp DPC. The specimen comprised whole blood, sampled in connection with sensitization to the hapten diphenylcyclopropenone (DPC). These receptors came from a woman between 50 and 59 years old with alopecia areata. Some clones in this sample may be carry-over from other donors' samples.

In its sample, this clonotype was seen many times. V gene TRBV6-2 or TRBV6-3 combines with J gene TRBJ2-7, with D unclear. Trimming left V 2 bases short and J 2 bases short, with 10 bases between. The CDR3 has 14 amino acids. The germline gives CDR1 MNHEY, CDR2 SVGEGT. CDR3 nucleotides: TGTGCCAGCAGTTACGAGGCAGGAACCTACGAGCAGTACTTC. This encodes CASSYEAGTYEQYF.

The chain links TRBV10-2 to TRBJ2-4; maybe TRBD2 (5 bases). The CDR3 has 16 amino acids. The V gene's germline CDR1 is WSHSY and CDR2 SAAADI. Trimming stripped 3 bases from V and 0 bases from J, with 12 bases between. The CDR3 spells CASSDPAGGAKNIQYF. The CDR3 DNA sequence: TGCGCCAGCAGTGATCCGGCAGGAGGAGCCAAAAACATTCAGTACTTC.

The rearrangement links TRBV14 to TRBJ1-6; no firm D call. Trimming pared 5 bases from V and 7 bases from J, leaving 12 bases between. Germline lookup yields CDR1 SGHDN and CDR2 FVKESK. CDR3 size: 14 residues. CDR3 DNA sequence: TGTGCCAGCAGCGCCGGCCGTAGGAATTCACCCCTCCACTTT. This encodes CASSAGRRNSPLHF.

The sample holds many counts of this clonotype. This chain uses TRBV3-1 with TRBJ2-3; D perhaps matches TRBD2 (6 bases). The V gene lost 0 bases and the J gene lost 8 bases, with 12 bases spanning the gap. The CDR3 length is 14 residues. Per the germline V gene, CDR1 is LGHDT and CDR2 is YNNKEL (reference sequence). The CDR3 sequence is CASSQEGSGGTQYF. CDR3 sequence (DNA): TGTGCCAGCAGCCAAGAAGGGTCCGGGGGTACGCAGTATTTT.

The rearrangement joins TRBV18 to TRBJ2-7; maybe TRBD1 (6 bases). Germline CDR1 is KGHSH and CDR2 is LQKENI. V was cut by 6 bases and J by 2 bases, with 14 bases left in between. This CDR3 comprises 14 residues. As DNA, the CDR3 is TGTGCCAGCTCTCATCCGGGACAACCCTACGAGCAGTACTTC. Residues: CASSHPGQPYEQYF.

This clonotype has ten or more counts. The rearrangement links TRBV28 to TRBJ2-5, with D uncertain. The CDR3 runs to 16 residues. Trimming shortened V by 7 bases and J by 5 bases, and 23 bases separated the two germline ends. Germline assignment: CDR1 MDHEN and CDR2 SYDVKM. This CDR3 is CASTPKGRVFWETQYF. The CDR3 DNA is TGTGCCAGCACCCCGAAGGGTAGGGTCTTTTGGGAGACCCAGTACTTC.

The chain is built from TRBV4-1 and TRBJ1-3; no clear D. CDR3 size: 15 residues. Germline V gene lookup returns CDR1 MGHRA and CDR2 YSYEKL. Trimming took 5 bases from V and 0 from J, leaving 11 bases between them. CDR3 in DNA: TGCGCCAGCAGCTCATACAGCGACTCTGGAAACACCATATATTTT. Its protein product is CASSSYSDSGNTIYF.

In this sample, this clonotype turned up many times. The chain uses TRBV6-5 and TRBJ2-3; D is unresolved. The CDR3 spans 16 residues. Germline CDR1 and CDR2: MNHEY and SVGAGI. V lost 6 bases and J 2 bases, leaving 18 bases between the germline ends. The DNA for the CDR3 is TGTGCCAGCAGCCGCAAACCGACACTCTACACAGATACGCAGTATTTT. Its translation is CASSRKPTLYTDTQYF.

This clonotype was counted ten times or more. The CDR3 loop is CASTETGGTEAFF. The CDR3 nucleotides read TGTGCCAGCACCGAGACAGGGGGCACTGAAGCTTTCTTT. The rearrangement links TRBV6-2 or TRBV6-3 to TRBJ1-1, with TRBD1 matching 9 bases. Germline V gives CDR1 MNHEY, CDR2 SVGEGT. This CDR3 is 13 amino acids long. The trim removed 7 bases at V and 4 bases at J, leaving 4 bases unmatched.

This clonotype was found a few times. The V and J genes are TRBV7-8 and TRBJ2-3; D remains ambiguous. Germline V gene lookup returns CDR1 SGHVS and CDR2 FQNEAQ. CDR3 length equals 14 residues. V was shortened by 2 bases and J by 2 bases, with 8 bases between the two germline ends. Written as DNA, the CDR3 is TGTGCCAGCAGCTTAAGTGGGCTCACAGATACGCAGTATTTT. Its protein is CASSLSGLTDTQYF.

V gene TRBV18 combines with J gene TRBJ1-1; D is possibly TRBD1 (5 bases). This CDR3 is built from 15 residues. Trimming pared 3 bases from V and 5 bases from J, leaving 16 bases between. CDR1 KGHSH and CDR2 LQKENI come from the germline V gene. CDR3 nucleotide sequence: TGTGCCAGCTCACCGCCCGGGACCCTGGGAACTGAAGCTTTCTTT. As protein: CASSPPGTLGTEAFF.

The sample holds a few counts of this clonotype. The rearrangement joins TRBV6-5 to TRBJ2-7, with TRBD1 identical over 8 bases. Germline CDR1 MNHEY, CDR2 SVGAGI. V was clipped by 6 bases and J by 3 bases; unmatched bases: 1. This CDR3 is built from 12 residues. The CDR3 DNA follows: TGTGCCAGCAGACAGGGGGACTACGAGCAGTACTTC. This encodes CASRQGDYEQYF.

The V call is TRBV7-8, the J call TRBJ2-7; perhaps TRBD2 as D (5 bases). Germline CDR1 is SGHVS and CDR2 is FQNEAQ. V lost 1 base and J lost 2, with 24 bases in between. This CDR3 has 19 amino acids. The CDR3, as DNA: TGTGCCAGCAGCTTAGTATCCCTTCTTGCGGGTCCCCCTACCTACGAGCAGTACTTC. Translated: CASSLVSLLAGPPTYEQYF. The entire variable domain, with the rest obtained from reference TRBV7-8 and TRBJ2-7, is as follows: GAGVSQSPRYKVAKRGQDVALRCDPISGHVSLFWYQQALGQGPEFLTYFQNEAQLDKSGLPSDRFFAERPEGSVSTLKIQRTQQEDSAVYLCASSLVSLLAGPPTYEQYFGPGTRLTVT.

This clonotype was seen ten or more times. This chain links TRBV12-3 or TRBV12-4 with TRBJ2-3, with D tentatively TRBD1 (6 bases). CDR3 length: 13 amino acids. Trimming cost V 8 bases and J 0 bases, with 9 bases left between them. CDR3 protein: CASQGWSTDTQYF. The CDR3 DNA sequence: TGTGCCAGCCAGGGGTGGAGCACAGATACGCAGTATTTT.

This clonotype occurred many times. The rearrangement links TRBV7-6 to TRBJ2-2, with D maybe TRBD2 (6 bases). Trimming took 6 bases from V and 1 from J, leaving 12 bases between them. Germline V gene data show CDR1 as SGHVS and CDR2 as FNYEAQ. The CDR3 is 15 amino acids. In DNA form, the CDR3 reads TGTGCCAGCAGATCACTAGCCGAGAACACCGGGGAGCTGTTTTTT. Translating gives CASRSLAENTGELFF.

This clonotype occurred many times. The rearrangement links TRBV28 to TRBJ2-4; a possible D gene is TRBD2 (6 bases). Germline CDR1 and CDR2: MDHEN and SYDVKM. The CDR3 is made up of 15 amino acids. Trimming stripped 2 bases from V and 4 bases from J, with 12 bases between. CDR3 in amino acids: CASSLPGASKNIQYF. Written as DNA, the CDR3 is TGTGCCAGCAGTTTACCGGGAGCATCGAAAAACATTCAGTACTTC.

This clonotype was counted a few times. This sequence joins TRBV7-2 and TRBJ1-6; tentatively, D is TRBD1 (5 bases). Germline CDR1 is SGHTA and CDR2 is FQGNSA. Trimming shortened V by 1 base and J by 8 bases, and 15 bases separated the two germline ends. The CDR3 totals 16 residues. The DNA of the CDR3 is TGTGCCAGCAGCTTAGTACCCGGGGGGGGTGATTCACCCCTCCACTTT. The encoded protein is CASSLVPGGGDSPLHF.

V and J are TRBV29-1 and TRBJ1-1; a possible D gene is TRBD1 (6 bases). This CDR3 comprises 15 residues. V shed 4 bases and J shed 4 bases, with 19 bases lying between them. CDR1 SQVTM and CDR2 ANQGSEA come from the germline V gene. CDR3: CSVGGFRQGSTEAFF. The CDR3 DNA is TGCAGCGTTGGAGGGTTTCGGCAGGGGAGCACTGAAGCTTTCTTT.

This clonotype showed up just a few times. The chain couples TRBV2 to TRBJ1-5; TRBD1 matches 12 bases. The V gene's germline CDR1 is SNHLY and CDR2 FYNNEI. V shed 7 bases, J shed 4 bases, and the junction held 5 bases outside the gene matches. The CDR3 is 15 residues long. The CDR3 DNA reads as TGTGCCAGCATAAGGGACAGGGGGCCTAATCAGCCCCAGCATTTT. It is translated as CASIRDRGPNQPQHF.

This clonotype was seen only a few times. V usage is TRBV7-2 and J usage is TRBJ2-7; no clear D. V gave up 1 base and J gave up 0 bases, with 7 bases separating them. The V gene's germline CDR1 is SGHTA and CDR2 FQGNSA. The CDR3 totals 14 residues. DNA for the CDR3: TGTGCCAGCAGCTTAGGCAGCAGCTCCTACGAGCAGTACTTC. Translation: CASSLGSSSYEQYF.

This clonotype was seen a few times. The CDR3 DNA follows: TGTGCCAGCAGCCACTACAACAGGAAAGAGACCCAGTACTTC. Its translation: CASSHYNRKETQYF. The chain joins TRBV6-2 or TRBV6-3 to TRBJ2-5; a weak D match, TRBD1 (5 bases). Germline V gives CDR1 MNHEY, CDR2 SVGEGT. V was clipped by 6 bases and J by 3 bases, with 14 bases between them. The CDR3 covers 14 residues.